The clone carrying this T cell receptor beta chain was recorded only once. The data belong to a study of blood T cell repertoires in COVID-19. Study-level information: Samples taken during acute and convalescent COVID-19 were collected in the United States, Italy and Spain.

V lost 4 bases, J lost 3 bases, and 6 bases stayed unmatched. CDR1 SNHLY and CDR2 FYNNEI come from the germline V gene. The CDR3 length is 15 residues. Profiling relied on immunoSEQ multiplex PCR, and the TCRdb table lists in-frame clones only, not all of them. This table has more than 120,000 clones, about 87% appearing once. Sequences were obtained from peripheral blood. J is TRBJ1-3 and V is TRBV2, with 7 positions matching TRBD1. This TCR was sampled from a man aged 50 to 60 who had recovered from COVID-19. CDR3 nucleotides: TGTGCCAGCAGTGCTAGGGGGGACAGTGGAAACACCATATATTTT. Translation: CASSARGDSGNTIYF.